This is a list of T cell receptor beta chains from one sample in a study of Tregs in tolerant kidney transplant recipients. Here immunoSEQ multiplex PCR was the method, and the copy in TCRdb shows in-frame clones only, minus some. The table lists more than 90,000 clones, over 85% of them singletons. Sequencing was performed on CD4+ T cells from blood (PBMCs), taken 12 months after the transplant. The receptors come from a human patient who received a combined kidney and bone marrow transplant. Some T cells here may be from the graft donor. The CDR3 runs from the conserved cysteine through the conserved F or W. The D gene is left open where the match is weak.

len: 15
j_gene: TRBJ2-5
v_gene: TRBV5-4
d_gene: TRBD1
CDR3nt: TGTGCCAGCAGCGAGGGACAGGGGGTCCAAGAGACCCAGTACTTC
CDR3aa: CASSEGQGVQETQYF

len: 17
j_gene: TRBJ1-2
v_gene: TRBV7-9
d_gene: -
CDR3nt: TGTGCCAGCAGCTTAGCCTTGGCGGGGGCAGACAACTATGGCTACACCTTC
CDR3aa: CASSLALAGADNYGYTF

len: 15
j_gene: TRBJ2-2
v_gene: TRBV30
d_gene: TRBD2
CDR3nt: TGTGCCATACGAGGCGCGGGGGGCCCGACCGGGGAGCTGTTTTTT
CDR3aa: CAIRGAGGPTGELFF

len: 15
j_gene: TRBJ1-2
v_gene: TRBV19
d_gene: -
CDR3nt: TGTGCCAGTAGCTATCCCGGTACGGTGCTGATGGGCTACACCTTC
CDR3aa: CASSYPGTVLMGYTF

len: 14
j_gene: TRBJ2-2
v_gene: TRBV18
d_gene: -
CDR3nt: TGTGCCAGCTCACCCCAGGTTGTCACCGGGGAGCTGTTTTTT
CDR3aa: CASSPQVVTGELFF

len: 12
j_gene: TRBJ2-5
v_gene: TRBV7-2
d_gene: -
CDR3nt: TGTGCCAGCAGCTTTCATTCAGGGACCCAGTACTTC
CDR3aa: CASSFHSGTQYF

len: 16
j_gene: TRBJ2-1
v_gene: TRBV5-1
d_gene: -
CDR3nt: TGCGCCAGCAGCTTGGGACCCAGCCTGCAGGGGAATGAGCAGTTCTTC
CDR3aa: CASSLGPSLQGNEQFF

len: 15
j_gene: TRBJ2-3
v_gene: TRBV5-1
d_gene: TRBD1
CDR3nt: TGCGCCAGCAGCTTGGGGGACAGGGAAGCAGATACGCAGTATTTT
CDR3aa: CASSLGDREADTQYF

len: 16
j_gene: TRBJ2-1
v_gene: TRBV5-4
d_gene: -
CDR3nt: TGTGCCAGCAGCTCTTCGGTCGCGAGCTCCTACAATGAGCAGTTCTTC
CDR3aa: CASSSSVASSYNEQFF

len: 15
j_gene: TRBJ2-2
v_gene: TRBV5-4
d_gene: -
CDR3nt: TGTGCCAGCAGCTTGTACGGGGGGAACACCGGGGAGCTGTTTTTT
CDR3aa: CASSLYGGNTGELFF

len: 13
j_gene: TRBJ2-7
v_gene: TRBV11-3
d_gene: -
CDR3nt: TGTGCCAGCAGCTTAGGACAGTCCTACGAGCAGTACTTC
CDR3aa: CASSLGQSYEQYF

len: 16
j_gene: TRBJ2-3
v_gene: TRBV11-1
d_gene: TRBD1
CDR3nt: TGTGCCAGCAGCTTAACCCCGACAGGGATCGGAGATACGCAGTATTTT
CDR3aa: CASSLTPTGIGDTQYF

len: 15
j_gene: TRBJ1-2
v_gene: TRBV27
d_gene: TRBD1
CDR3nt: TGTGCCAGCAGTTCCCCAGGGGGTGGTCTCTATGGCTACACCTTC
CDR3aa: CASSSPGGGLYGYTF

len: 11
j_gene: TRBJ1-6
v_gene: TRBV20-1
d_gene: -
CDR3nt: TGCAGTGCTAGAGTGGGAGGGAGGTTCCACTTT
CDR3aa: CSARVGGRFHF

len: 13
j_gene: TRBJ1-1
v_gene: TRBV11-2
d_gene: TRBD1
CDR3nt: TGTGCCAGCAGCGACAGGGTGGGAAGTGAAGCTTTCTTT
CDR3aa: CASSDRVGSEAFF

len: 16
j_gene: TRBJ1-5
v_gene: TRBV28
d_gene: -
CDR3nt: TGTGCCAGCAGTTTCCCCGGTGGCCGACGGGGTCAGCCCCAGCATTTT
CDR3aa: CASSFPGGRRGQPQHF